In this sample, the clone carrying this TCR beta chain turned up a few times. Its target is unknown. Primed by a sample-barcoded 5' primer and a J-beta primer mix, a second PCR proceeded for about 6 to 12 cycles. A template-switch adaptor with 12 random nucleotides tagged each cDNA molecule. Each CDR3 protein is one row after TCRdb ran MiXCR on the 5' RACE reads. In the table there are approximately 730,000 distinct CDR3 sequences, 53% of which are singletons. This entry comes from a study of blood T cells in healthy people across ages. Germline trimming cut 2 bases from V and 5 bases from J; bases unmatched to any gene: 11. This CDR3 is built from 16 residues. CDR1 ENHRY and CDR2 SYGVKD come from the germline V gene. General observations from the study: Nothing was known about donor CMV status, and this possibly confounded expanded clonotype changes.

The chain uses TRBV10-3 and TRBJ2-7; 8 bases are shared with TRBD1. The sequenced sample was blood. This TCR derives from a man aged 80 or over in good health. CDR3 bases: TGTGCCATCAGTGAGCGCCCCACAGGGGGTGGGGACGAGCAGTACTTC. Protein: CAISERPTGGGDEQYF.